This T cell receptor beta chain came from a study of cytomegalovirus exposure and HLA in healthy donors. Amplification used 60 Vbeta primers and 13 Jbeta primers. Assay: immunoSEQ multiplex PCR; the TCRdb copy retains only in-frame clones and omits some. The sample lists about 94,000 clones, more than 75% seen once, with around 0.74% in the top ten. A remark on this clone: The antigen is undetermined.

Findings and caveats of the study: Most TCR sequences were rare, but some public TCRs occurred in many donors.

This TCR was recovered from a woman aged 60-75 years in good health and CMV-seronegative. Sequenced material: PBMCs.

The CDR3 here is CASSQGTGVHTEAFF. The CDR3 nucleotides read TGCGCCAGCAGCCAAGGTACGGGAGTCCACACTGAAGCTTTCTTT. This chain uses TRBV4-3 with TRBJ1-1; no reliable D call. The CDR3 sequence is 15 residues long. CDR1 LGHNA and CDR2 YSLEER come from the germline V gene. Trimming took off 1 base at V and 3 bases at J, with 12 bases between the two ends.